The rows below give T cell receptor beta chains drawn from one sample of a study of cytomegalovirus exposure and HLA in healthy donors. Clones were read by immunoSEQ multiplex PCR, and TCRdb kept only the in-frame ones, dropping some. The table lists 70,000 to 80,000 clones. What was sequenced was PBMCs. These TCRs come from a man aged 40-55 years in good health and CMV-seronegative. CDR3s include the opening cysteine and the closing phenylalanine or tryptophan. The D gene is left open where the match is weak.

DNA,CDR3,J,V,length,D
TGTGCCAGCAGCCAGACAGGGAATGAGCAGTACTTC,CASSQTGNEQYF,TRBJ2-7,TRBV7-6,12,TRBD1
TGTGCCAGTAGTACTCACCCTACAGGGTTCTACGAGCAGTACTTC,CASSTHPTGFYEQYF,TRBJ2-7,TRBV19,15,.
TGTGCCAGTAGTCGGACAGATCAAGAGACCCAGTACTTC,CASSRTDQETQYF,TRBJ2-5,TRBV19,13,.
TGTGCCTGGAGTGTACGAAGGGCCGGGGGAGGCTACACCTTC,CAWSVRRAGGGYTF,TRBJ1-2,TRBV30,14,.
TGTGCCAGCAGCCATCCCAGCGGGGGCTCCTACAATGAGCAGTTCTTC,CASSHPSGGSYNEQFF,TRBJ2-1,TRBV4-2,16,TRBD2
TGTGCCAGCAGCGTCCCATCGGCGGGGGGGACTCCCGGTACGCAGTATTTT,CASSVPSAGGTPGTQYF,TRBJ2-3,TRBV9,17,TRBD2
TGTGCCAGTAGTATAAGTGACAGTAGCAATCAGCCCCAGCATTTT,CASSISDSSNQPQHF,TRBJ1-5,TRBV19,15,.
TGCGCCAGCAGCTACGGACAGGGTGGCACAGATACGCAGTATTTT,CASSYGQGGTDTQYF,TRBJ2-3,TRBV5-1,15,TRBD1
TGTGCCAGCAGAAGATGGGGGCCCTATGGCTACACCTTC,CASRRWGPYGYTF,TRBJ1-2,TRBV2,13,.
TGCAGTGCTGGGACAGATGAAAAACTGTTTTTT,CSAGTDEKLFF,TRBJ1-4,TRBV20-1,11,TRBD1
TGCAGCGTTGTATACACTCTCAGGACGGGGTTTAGCACAGATACGCAGTATTTT,CSVVYTLRTGFSTDTQYF,TRBJ2-3,TRBV29-1,18,.
TGTGCCAGTAGGGACAGAACCTACGAGCAGTACTTC,CASRDRTYEQYF,TRBJ2-7,TRBV19,12,.
TGTGCCAGCAGTCGAGACAGGGCCCGAAACACCATATATTTT,CASSRDRARNTIYF,TRBJ1-3,TRBV28,14,TRBD1
TGTGCCAGCAGTCCCTCAGGGGGCCAGAACTATGGCTACACCTTC,CASSPSGGQNYGYTF,TRBJ1-2,TRBV6-1,15,TRBD1
TGTGCCAGCTCACCGGACTTTAACACCGGGGAGCTGTTTTTT,CASSPDFNTGELFF,TRBJ2-2,TRBV18,14,.
TGCGCCAGCAGCTTGGAGGGACAGGGGTCCGGGGAGCTGTTTTTT,CASSLEGQGSGELFF,TRBJ2-2,TRBV5-1,15,TRBD1
TGTGCCAGCAGCACAACCGGGACAGGGGGCGGTGGCTACACCTTC,CASSTTGTGGGGYTF,TRBJ1-2,TRBV6-5,15,TRBD1
TGCGCCAGCAGCTTGGACAGGGGGCGCACAGATACGCAGTATTTT,CASSLDRGRTDTQYF,TRBJ2-3,TRBV5-1,15,TRBD1
TGTGCCAGCAGCCCCAGCCCTAGCGGGGGGTTACCCCAGTTCTTC,CASSPSPSGGLPQFF,TRBJ2-1,TRBV7-9,15,TRBD2
TGTGCCAGCAGTCGACAGAGTAGCAATCAGCCCCAGCATTTT,CASSRQSSNQPQHF,TRBJ1-5,TRBV2,14,.
TGTGCCAGCAGCTTTGGCTTTGCCGGGGAGCTGTTTTTT,CASSFGFAGELFF,TRBJ2-2,TRBV7-3,13,.
TGTGCCAGCAGTGATGGCAGGGAATTAGGCTACACCTTC,CASSDGRELGYTF,TRBJ1-2,TRBV2,13,.
TGTGCCAGCAGTCAAAGCCTGCGGGGGGCCCGGGAGACCCAGTACTTC,CASSQSLRGARETQYF,TRBJ2-5,TRBV28,16,TRBD2
TGTGCCAGCAGTTGGAGGGACAGGGGGCAAGAGACCCAGTACTTC,CASSWRDRGQETQYF,TRBJ2-5,TRBV6-6,15,TRBD1
TGTGCCAGCAGTTCGGGACTAGCGGGGGAGTTTGAGCAGTTCTTC,CASSSGLAGEFEQFF,TRBJ2-1,TRBV7-9,15,TRBD2
TGTGCCAGCAGTGATACGGGACAGGGGGCCGGAACGAGGTTCTTC,CASSDTGQGAGTRFF,TRBJ2-1,TRBV2,15,TRBD1
TGTGCCAGCACCGTTGGCCCAAAGGAGGGGCTCAAGAACACTGAAGCTTTCTTT,CASTVGPKEGLKNTEAFF,TRBJ1-1,TRBV5-6,18,.
TGTGCCAGCAGGTCGGACAGGAACAACTATGGCTACACCTTC,CASRSDRNNYGYTF,TRBJ1-2,TRBV2,14,TRBD1
TGTGCCTGGAGCGCCGGAGGGGAGACCCAGTACTTC,CAWSAGGETQYF,TRBJ2-5,TRBV30,12,.
TGTGCCAGCAGCGCCGAAATACAGGGAGTCAACTATGGCTACACCTTC,CASSAEIQGVNYGYTF,TRBJ1-2,TRBV9,16,.
TGTGCCAGCAGCCTGGGGGGGCCTATCTATGGCTACACCTTC,CASSLGGPIYGYTF,TRBJ1-2,TRBV4-2,14,.
TGTGCCAGCTCACCAACCGGGACAGGGGCCACTGAAGCTTTCTTT,CASSPTGTGATEAFF,TRBJ1-1,TRBV18,15,TRBD1
TGTGCCAGCAGCTCCCGGTCCCAAGAGACCCAGTACTTC,CASSSRSQETQYF,TRBJ2-5,TRBV5-8,13,.
TGTGCCAGCCGGGTTTTGGATTCACCCCTCCACTTT,CASRVLDSPLHF,TRBJ1-6,TRBV6-5,12,.
TGTGCCAGCAGTTTGGACAGGTCCACTCACGAGCAGTACTTC,CASSLDRSTHEQYF,TRBJ2-7,TRBV27,14,TRBD1
TGTGCCAGCAAGGGACAGGGGGTTTACGATGAGCAGTTCTTC,CASKGQGVYDEQFF,TRBJ2-1,TRBV2,14,TRBD1
TGCGCCAGCAGCTCACAGGGCCCCACTGAAGCTTTCTTT,CASSSQGPTEAFF,TRBJ1-1,TRBV5-1,13,.
TGTGCCAGCAGCCTTACCAGGACAAAGAGCAATCAGCCCCAGCATTTT,CASSLTRTKSNQPQHF,TRBJ1-5,TRBV7-8,16,.
TGTGCCAGCAGCCGGGTTGACGGCAGTCATTCACCCCTCCACTTT,CASSRVDGSHSPLHF,TRBJ1-6,TRBV9,15,.
TGTGCCAGCAGGAGAGTTGCAACTAATGAAAAACTGTTTTTT,CASRRVATNEKLFF,TRBJ1-4,TRBV6-5,14,.
TGTGCCTGGAGTGGGAAGGGACTAGCGGGCTACGAGCAGTACTTC,CAWSGKGLAGYEQYF,TRBJ2-7,TRBV30,15,TRBD2
TGTGCCAGCAGTCCGACCCGAGGACAGGGGAAAGATACGCAGTATTTT,CASSPTRGQGKDTQYF,TRBJ2-3,TRBV7-3,16,TRBD1
TGTGCCAGTAGTATCTCGGTGAACACTGAAGCTTTCTTT,CASSISVNTEAFF,TRBJ1-1,TRBV19,13,.
TGTGCCAGCTCTCAGGACAGCAACAATGAGCAGTTCTTC,CASSQDSNNEQFF,TRBJ2-1,TRBV2,13,.
TGTGCCAGCAGCAAACTCCCAACGACGGGCACTGAAGCTTTCTTT,CASSKLPTTGTEAFF,TRBJ1-1,TRBV7-3,15,.
TGTGCCTGGACTAGGGACAGGGGATCGTTTAACTATGGCTACACCTTC,CAWTRDRGSFNYGYTF,TRBJ1-2,TRBV30,16,TRBD1
TGTGCCAGCAGCTTAGCGGGGGGCGGGCGCACAGATACGCAGTATTTT,CASSLAGGGRTDTQYF,TRBJ2-3,TRBV5-8,16,TRBD2
TGTGCCAGCAGTCGGGACAGGGCGTCCTACGAGCAGTACTTC,CASSRDRASYEQYF,TRBJ2-7,TRBV5-5,14,TRBD1
TGTGCCAGTAGTTCCCGCCTAGGGGGCACTGAAGCTTTCTTT,CASSSRLGGTEAFF,TRBJ1-1,TRBV19,14,.
TGTGCCAGTAGTAGGGGACAGTCAGCCTACGAGCAGTACTTC,CASSRGQSAYEQYF,TRBJ2-7,TRBV19,14,TRBD1
TGTGCCAGCTCACCAGGACAGGGTACTGGGGCCAACGTCCTGACTTTC,CASSPGQGTGANVLTF,TRBJ2-6,TRBV18,16,TRBD1
TGTGCCAGCAGCGAACAGGGTTACGAGCAGTACTTC,CASSEQGYEQYF,TRBJ2-7,TRBV7-9,12,.